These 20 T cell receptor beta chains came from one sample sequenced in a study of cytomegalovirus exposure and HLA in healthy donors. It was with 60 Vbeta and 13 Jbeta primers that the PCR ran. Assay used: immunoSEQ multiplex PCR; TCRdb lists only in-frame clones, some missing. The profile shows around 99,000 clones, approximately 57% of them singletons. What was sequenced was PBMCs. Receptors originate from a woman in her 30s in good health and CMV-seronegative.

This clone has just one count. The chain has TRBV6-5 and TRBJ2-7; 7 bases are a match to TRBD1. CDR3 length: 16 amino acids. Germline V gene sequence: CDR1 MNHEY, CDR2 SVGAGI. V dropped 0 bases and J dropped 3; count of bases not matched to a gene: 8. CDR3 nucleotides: TGTGCCAGCAGTTACTCGCCGACAGGGACCAGCTACGAGCAGTACTTC. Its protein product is CASSYSPTGTSYEQYF.

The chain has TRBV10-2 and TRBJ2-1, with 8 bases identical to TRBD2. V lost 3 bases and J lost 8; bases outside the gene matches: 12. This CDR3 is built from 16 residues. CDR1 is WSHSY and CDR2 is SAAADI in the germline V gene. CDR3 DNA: TGCGCCAGCAGTGACTCGTGGCGGGGGGCCAGTGATGAGCAGTTCTTC. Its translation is CASSDSWRGASDEQFF.

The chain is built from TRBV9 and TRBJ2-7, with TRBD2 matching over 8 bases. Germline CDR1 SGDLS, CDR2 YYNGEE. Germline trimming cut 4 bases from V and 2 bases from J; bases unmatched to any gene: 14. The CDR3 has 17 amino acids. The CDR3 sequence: CASSPSLGGTRAYEQYF. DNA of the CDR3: TGTGCCAGCAGCCCCTCACTGGGGGGGACTAGGGCCTACGAGCAGTACTTC. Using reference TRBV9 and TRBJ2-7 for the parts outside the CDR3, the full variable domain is DSGVTQTPKHLITATGQRVTLRCSPRSGDLSVYWYQQSLDQGLQFLIQYYNGEERAKGNILERFSAQQFPDLHSELNLSSLELGDSALYFCASSPSLGGTRAYEQYFGPGTRLTVT.

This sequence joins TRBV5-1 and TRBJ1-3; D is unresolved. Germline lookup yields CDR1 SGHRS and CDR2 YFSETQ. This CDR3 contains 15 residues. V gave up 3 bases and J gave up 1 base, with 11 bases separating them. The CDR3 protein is CASSYEGRSGNTIYF. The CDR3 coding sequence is TGCGCCAGCAGCTATGAGGGAAGGTCTGGAAACACCATATATTTT.

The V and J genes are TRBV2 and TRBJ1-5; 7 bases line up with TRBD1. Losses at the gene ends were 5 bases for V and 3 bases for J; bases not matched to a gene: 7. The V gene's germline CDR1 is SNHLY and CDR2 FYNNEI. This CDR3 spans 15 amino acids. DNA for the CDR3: TGTGCCAGCAGTCTGGGGACAGCCTCCAATCAGCCCCAGCATTTT. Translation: CASSLGTASNQPQHF.

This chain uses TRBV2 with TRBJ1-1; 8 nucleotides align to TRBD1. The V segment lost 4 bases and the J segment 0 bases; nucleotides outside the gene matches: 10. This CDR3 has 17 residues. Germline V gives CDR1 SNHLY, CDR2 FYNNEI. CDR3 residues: CASSVIRTGSMNTEAFF. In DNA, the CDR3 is TGTGCCAGCAGTGTGATAAGGACAGGGTCAATGAACACTGAAGCTTTCTTT.

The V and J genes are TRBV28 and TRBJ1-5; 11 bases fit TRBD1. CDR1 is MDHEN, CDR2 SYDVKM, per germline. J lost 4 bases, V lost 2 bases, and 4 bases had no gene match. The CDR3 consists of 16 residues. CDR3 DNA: TGTGCCAGCAGTTTAACGGGACAGGGGGAGAATCAGCCCCAGCATTTT. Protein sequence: CASSLTGQGENQPQHF.

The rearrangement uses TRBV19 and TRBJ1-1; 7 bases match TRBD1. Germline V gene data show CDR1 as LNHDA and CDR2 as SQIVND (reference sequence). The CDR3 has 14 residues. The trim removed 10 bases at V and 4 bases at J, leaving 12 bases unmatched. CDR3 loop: CATAFEGQSTEAFF. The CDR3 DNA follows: TGTGCCACAGCATTTGAGGGACAGAGCACTGAAGCTTTCTTT.

In nucleotides, the CDR3 is TGTGCCAGCAGCATCCGACTGATTAGCAATCAGCCCCAGCATTTT. This sequence encodes CASSIRLISNQPQHF. The genes are TRBV5-6 and TRBJ1-5; D remains ambiguous. Trimming removed 4 bases at V and 0 bases at J, with 11 bases between. In germline, CDR1 is SGHDT, CDR2 YYEEEE. CDR3 length: 15 amino acids. Based on the CDR3 plus reference TRBV5-6 and TRBJ1-5, the full variable domain is DAGVTQSPTHLIKTRGQQVTLRCSPKSGHDTVSWYQQALGQGPQFIFQYYEEEERQRGNFPDRFSGHQFPNYSSELNVNALLLGDSALYLCASSIRLISNQPQHFGDGTRLSIL.

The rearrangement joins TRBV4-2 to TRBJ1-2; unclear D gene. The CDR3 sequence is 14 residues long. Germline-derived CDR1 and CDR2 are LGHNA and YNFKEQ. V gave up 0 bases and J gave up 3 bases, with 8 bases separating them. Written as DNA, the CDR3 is TGTGCCAGCAGCCAAGAAACAGTAGACTATGGCTACACCTTC. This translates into CASSQETVDYGYTF.

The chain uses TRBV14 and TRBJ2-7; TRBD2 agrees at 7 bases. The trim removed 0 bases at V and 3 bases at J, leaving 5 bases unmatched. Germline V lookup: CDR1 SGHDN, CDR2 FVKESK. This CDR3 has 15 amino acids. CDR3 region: CASSQESGMVYEQYF. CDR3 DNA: TGTGCCAGCAGCCAAGAAAGCGGGATGGTCTACGAGCAGTACTTC.

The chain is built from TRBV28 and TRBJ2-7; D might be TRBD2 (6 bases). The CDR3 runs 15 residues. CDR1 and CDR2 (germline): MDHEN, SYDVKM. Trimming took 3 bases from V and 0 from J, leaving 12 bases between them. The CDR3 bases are TGTGCCAGCAGTTTCGGCGGGGAGAACTCCTACGAGCAGTACTTC. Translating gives CASSFGGENSYEQYF. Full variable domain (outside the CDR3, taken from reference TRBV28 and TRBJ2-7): DVKVTQSSRYLVKRTGEKVFLECVQDMDHENMFWYRQDPGLGLRLIYFSYDVKMKEKGDIPEGYSVSREKKERFSLILESASTNQTSMYLCASSFGGENSYEQYFGPGTRLTVT.

CDR3 sequence: CASSLRQGTGELFF. In DNA form, the CDR3 reads TGTGCCAGCAGCCTTAGACAGGGAACCGGGGAGCTGTTTTTT. This rearrangement joins TRBV9 to TRBJ2-2; TRBD1 matches at 7 bases. V dropped 4 bases and J dropped 5; count of bases not matched to a gene: 5. The germline V gene has CDR1 SGDLS and CDR2 YYNGEE. The CDR3 loop spans 14 amino acids. The full variable domain, rest sourced from reference TRBV9 and TRBJ2-2, is DSGVTQTPKHLITATGQRVTLRCSPRSGDLSVYWYQQSLDQGLQFLIQYYNGEERAKGNILERFSAQQFPDLHSELNLSSLELGDSALYFCASSLRQGTGELFFGEGSRLTVL.

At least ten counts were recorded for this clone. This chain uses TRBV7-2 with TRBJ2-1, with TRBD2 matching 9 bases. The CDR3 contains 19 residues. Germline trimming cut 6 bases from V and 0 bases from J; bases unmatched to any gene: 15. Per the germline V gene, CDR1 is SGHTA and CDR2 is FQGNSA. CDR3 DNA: TGTGCCAGCAGATCCGGAAATAGCGGGAGAATCAGCTCCTACAATGAGCAGTTCTTC. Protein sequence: CASRSGNSGRISSYNEQFF.

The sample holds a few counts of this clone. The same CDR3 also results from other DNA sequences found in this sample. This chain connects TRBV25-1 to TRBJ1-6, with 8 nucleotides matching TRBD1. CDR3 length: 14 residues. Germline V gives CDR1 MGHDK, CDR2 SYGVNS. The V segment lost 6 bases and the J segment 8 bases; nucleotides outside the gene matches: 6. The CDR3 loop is CASSPSDRDSPLHF. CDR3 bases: TGTGCCAGCAGCCCCTCGGACAGGGATTCACCCCTCCACTTT.

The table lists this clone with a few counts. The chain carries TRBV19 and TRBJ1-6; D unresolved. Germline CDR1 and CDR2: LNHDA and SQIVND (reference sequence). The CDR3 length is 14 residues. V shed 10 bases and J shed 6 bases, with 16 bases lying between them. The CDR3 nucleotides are TGTGCCACCCAAACCGGGGAGAGTAATTCACCCCTCCACTTT. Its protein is CATQTGESNSPLHF.

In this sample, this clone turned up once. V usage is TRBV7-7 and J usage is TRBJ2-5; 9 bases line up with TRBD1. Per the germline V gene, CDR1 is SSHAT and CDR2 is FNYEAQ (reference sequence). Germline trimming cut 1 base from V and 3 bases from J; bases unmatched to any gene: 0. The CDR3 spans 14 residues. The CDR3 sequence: CASSLGTGEETQYF. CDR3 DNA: TGTGCCAGCAGCTTAGGGACAGGGGAAGAGACCCAGTACTTC.

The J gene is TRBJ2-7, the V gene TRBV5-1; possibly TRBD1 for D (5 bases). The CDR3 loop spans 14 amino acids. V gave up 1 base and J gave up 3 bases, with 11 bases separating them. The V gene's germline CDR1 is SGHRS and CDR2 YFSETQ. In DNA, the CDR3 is TGCGCCAGCAGCTTGTTACAGGCCGACTACGAGCAGTACTTC. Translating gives CASSLLQADYEQYF.

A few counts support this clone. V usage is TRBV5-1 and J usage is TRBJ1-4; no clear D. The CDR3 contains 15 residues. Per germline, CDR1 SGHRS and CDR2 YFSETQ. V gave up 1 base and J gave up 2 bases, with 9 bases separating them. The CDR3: CASSLLGGTNEKLFF. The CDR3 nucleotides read TGCGCCAGCAGCTTGCTGGGCGGGACTAATGAAAAACTGTTTTTT. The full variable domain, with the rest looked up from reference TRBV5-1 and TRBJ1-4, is KAGVTQTPRYLIKTRGQQVTLSCSPISGHRSVSWYQQTPGQGLQFLFEYFSETQRNKGNFPGRFSGRQFSNSRSEMNVSTLELGDSALYLCASSLLGGTNEKLFFGSGTQLSVL.

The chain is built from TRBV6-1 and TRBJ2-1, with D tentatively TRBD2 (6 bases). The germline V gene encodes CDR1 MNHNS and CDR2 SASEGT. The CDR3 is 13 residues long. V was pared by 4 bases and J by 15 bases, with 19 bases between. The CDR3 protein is CASSARVADNPFF. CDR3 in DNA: TGTGCCAGCAGTGCTAGAGTAGCGGATAACCCGTTCTTC.